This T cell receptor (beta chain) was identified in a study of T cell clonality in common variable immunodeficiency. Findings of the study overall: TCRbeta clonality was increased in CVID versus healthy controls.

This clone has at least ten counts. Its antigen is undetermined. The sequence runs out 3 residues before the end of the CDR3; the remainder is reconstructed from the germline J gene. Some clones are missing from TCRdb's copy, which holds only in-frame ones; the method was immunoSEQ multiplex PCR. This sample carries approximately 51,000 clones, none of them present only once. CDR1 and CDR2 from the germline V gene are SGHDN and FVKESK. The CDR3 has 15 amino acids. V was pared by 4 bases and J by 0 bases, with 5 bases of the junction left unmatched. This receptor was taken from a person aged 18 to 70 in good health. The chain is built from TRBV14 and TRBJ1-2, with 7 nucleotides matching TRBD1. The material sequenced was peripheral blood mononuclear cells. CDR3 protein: CASSRIGQANYGYTF. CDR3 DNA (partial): TGTGCCAGCAGCCGGATTGGACAGGCTAACTATGGC.